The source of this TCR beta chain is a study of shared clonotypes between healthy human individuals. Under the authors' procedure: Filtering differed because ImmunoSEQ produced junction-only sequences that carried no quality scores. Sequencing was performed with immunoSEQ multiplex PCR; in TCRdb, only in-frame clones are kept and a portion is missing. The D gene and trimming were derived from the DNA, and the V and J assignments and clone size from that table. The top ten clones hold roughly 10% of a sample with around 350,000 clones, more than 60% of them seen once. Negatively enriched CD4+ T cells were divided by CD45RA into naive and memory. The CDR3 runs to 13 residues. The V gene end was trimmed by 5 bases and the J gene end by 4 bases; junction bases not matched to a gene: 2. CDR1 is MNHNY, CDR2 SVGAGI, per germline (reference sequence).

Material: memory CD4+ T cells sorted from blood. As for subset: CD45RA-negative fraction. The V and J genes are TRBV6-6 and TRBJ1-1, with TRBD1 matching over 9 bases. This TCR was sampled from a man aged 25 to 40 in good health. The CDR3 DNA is TGTGCCAGCAGTCGGACAGGGGTCACTGAAGCTTTCTTT. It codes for CASSRTGVTEAFF.